This TCR beta chain was profiled in a study of monozygotic twins with cystic fibrosis. General study findings and limits: Monozygotic CF twins shared more identical nucleotide clonotypes than unrelated patients. Median Simpson clonality of roughly 0.0093 suggested naive T cells predominated.

Profiled with immunoSEQ multiplex PCR; TCRdb holds only in-frame clones, not every one. Of about 36,000 clones in the sample, approximately 87% are singletons; the top ten hold roughly 1.7%. A note on this clone: Its specificity is unknown.

This receptor was obtained from a girl aged 2 to 9 with cystic fibrosis. The sequenced material came from blood.

The chain's CDR3 is CASSPGIGETQYF. The CDR3 DNA follows: TGTGCCAGCTCACCAGGAATCGGAGAGACCCAGTACTTC. The genes are TRBV18 and TRBJ2-5, with D hard to call. This CDR3 comprises 13 residues. The ends were cut back, 2 bases at V and 4 bases at J, with 8 bases in the middle. Germline CDR1 is KGHSH and CDR2 is LQKENI.